This T cell receptor (beta chain) stems from a study of cytomegalovirus exposure and HLA in healthy donors. The PCR made use of 60 Vbeta and 13 Jbeta primers. This table comes from immunoSEQ multiplex PCR, and its TCRdb copy is limited to in-frame clones, with some not included. The profile shows some 100,000 clones, less than 80% of them singletons. Germline CDR1 and CDR2: MDHEN and SYDVKM. This CDR3 region has 15 residues. Trimming stripped 1 base from V and 4 bases from J, with 11 bases between. The chain uses TRBV28 and TRBJ1-3; TRBD1 might be the D (6 bases). The sequenced sample was PBMCs. This receptor was taken from a man aged 40-50 years in good health and CMV-seronegative. The CDR3, as DNA: TGTGCCAGCAGTTTATTCGGAGGACAGGGAAACACCATATATTTT. It is translated as CASSLFGGQGNTIYF.